The clone carrying this T cell receptor beta chain was recorded a few times. The record originates from a study of OX40 agonist ivuxolimab in advanced cancers. Whole-study context: Every 2 weeks, patients received ivuxolimab intravenously, dosed at 0.01 to 10 mg/kg.

The CDR3 length is 15 residues. CDR1 is LNHDA and CDR2 is SQIVND in the germline V gene (reference sequence). Trimming at V came to 5 bases and at J to 7 bases, leaving 11 bases not matched to a gene. The repertoire was sequenced with immunoSEQ multiplex PCR; TCRdb's copy has only in-frame clones and lacks some. Of tens of thousands of clones listed, 80% to 85% are singletons. Specimen: CD4+ or CD8+ T cells sorted from blood, collected in a trial of the OX40 agonist ivuxolimab. The rearrangement joins TRBV19 to TRBJ1-5; 7 bases are a match to TRBD1. The receptor was isolated from an adult with an advanced solid tumor such as melanoma, head and neck, liver or kidney cancer. The CDR3 here is CASSEWTGKVQPQHF. The CDR3 DNA reads as TGTGCCAGTAGTGAATGGACAGGTAAGGTACAGCCCCAGCATTTT.